This T cell receptor (beta chain) was profiled in a study of blood T cell repertoires in COVID-19. Study at large: The samples span acute and convalescent COVID-19 from the United States, Italy and Spain. Sample material is recorded as cDNA or gDNA derived from T cells, B-cell-depleted T cells, or PBMCs.

Per the authors' pipeline: Nucleated cell counts were estimated from reference gene primer amplification. TCRdb keeps only in-frame clones here, not all; method: immunoSEQ multiplex PCR. V, J and clone size were drawn from that table, and D and trimming were deduced from the DNA. The sample includes some 97,000 clones, approximately 90% of them seen just once. The junction had 14 bases not matched to a gene; V was cut back by 5 bases and J by 8 bases. This CDR3 comprises 16 residues. From germline, CDR1 is SGHTA and CDR2 FQGTGA. The sample was peripheral blood. The V gene is TRBV7-3, the J gene TRBJ1-2, with 10 bases fitting TRBD1. The sequence was collected from a man aged 60-69 years with acute or convalescent COVID-19. The CDR3 loop is CASSRNGGTGVEGYTF. The CDR3 DNA is TGTGCCAGCAGCCGAAATGGGGGGACAGGGGTAGAAGGCTACACCTTC.